This T cell receptor (beta chain) stems from a study of control samples from healthy donors and cancer patients. The data were produced by immunoSEQ multiplex PCR, yet TCRdb's version contains in-frame clones alone and is incomplete. Among 150,000 or so clones listed, approximately 86% were seen once. The sequence was collected from a woman aged 25 to 39 in good health. Sample: blood.

CDR3 residues: CASSYGTGAYNEQFF. CDR3 coding DNA: TGTGCCAGCAGTTATGGGACTGGGGCCTACAATGAGCAGTTCTTC. The chain combines TRBV6-5 with TRBJ2-1; D is perhaps TRBD2 (6 bases). The CDR3 is 15 amino acids. Germline assignment: CDR1 MNHEY and CDR2 SVGAGI. V was pared by 3 bases and J by 2 bases, with 11 bases between.